One T cell receptor beta chain is described in this entry. The table came from immunoSEQ multiplex PCR; TCRdb's copy has only in-frame clones and leaves some out. The sample consists of about 53,000 clones, 65% to 80% of them appearing once. The data derive from a study of blood T cell repertoires in COVID-19. The length of the CDR3 is 13 residues. Trimming pared 2 bases from V and 4 bases from J, leaving 11 bases between. Germline V gene sequence: CDR1 GTSNPN, CDR2 SVGIG (reference sequence). The sample consisted of peripheral blood. This chain joins TRBV30 and TRBJ1-1; a possible D gene is TRBD1 (6 bases). The TCR was taken from a man between 65 and 85 years old with active or convalescent COVID-19. The CDR3 DNA reads TGTGCCTGGAGTACGACAGGTTTCACTGAAGCTTTCTTT. It specifies CAWSTTGFTEAFF.